Following are 2 T cell receptor beta chains from one sample sequenced in a study of beta chain features in type 1 diabetes. Whole-study findings and limits: Moderate yet significant TCRB CDR3 shortening was seen in Type 1 diabetes patients in all four CD4+ subsets.

These receptors are not linked to any known antigen. Expressed TCRB transcripts got sequenced, as all isolated RNA was reverse transcribed. This table comes from immunoSEQ multiplex PCR, and its TCRdb copy is limited to in-frame clones, with some not included. The data hold about 52,000 clones, with under 55% observed a single time. The sample was Tregs from blood. The origin of the receptors is a man under 40 with type 1 diabetes.

The chain is built from TRBV11-2 and TRBJ2-3; 7 positions agree with TRBD1. The germline gives CDR1 SGHAT, CDR2 FQNNGV. After removal of 10 bases from V and 12 bases from J, the junction contained 7 bases not matched to a gene. The CDR3 is 10 residues long. CDR3 in DNA: TGTGCCATCCGGGACAGCCTACAGTATTTT. The encoded protein is CAIRDSLQYF.

This rearrangement joins TRBV6-1 to TRBJ1-4, with a tentative D call TRBD1 (6 bases). V was shortened by 4 bases and J by 4 bases, with 13 bases between the two germline ends. This CDR3 is 15 amino acids long. Per the germline V gene, CDR1 is MNHNS and CDR2 is SASEGT. This CDR3 reads CASSVHRADNEKLFF. The DNA of the CDR3 is TGTGCCAGCAGTGTCCACAGGGCAGATAATGAAAAACTGTTTTTT.